This paragraph reports one TCR beta chain. Measured with immunoSEQ multiplex PCR; TCRdb has only the in-frame clones, and not every one. The data show about 68,000 clones, about 82% seen once. The CDR3 loop spans 15 amino acids. Germline loops: CDR1 MGHRA, CDR2 YSYEKL. With 4 bases clipped from V and 2 bases from J, the junction kept 8 bases outside the gene matches. This sample is drawn from a study of OX40 agonist ivuxolimab in advanced cancers. This receptor was obtained from an adult with an advanced solid tumor such as melanoma, head and neck, liver or kidney cancer. The chain recombines TRBV4-1 with TRBJ2-7; 7 nucleotides agree with TRBD1. Sequenced material: CD4+ or CD8+ T cells sorted from blood, taken in a trial of the OX40 agonist ivuxolimab. CDR3 nucleotide sequence: TGCGCCAGCAGCCTCCTCCCTGGACAGGCCTACGAGCAGTACGTC. Translated, it gives CASSLLPGQAYEQYV.